This TCR beta chain was retrieved from a study of OX40 agonist ivuxolimab in advanced cancers. Whole-study findings and limits: CD8+ T cells were the subset that, on average, had more expanded clones than CD4+. Not determined was the antigen specificity of the expanded peripheral T cells.

Points on this clone: Its specificity is not known.

Some clones are missing from TCRdb's copy, which holds only in-frame ones; the method was immunoSEQ multiplex PCR. The sample holds about 54,000 clones, around 90% seen once. Patients had blood sampled at baseline and again on cycle 4 day 1 and cycle 7 day 1. Germline CDR1 and CDR2: MNHEY and SMNVEV (reference sequence). The J segment lost 3 bases and the V segment lost 4 bases, leaving 3 bases of the junction unmatched. The CDR3 runs 16 residues. This clonotype originated in an adult with an advanced solid tumor such as melanoma, head and neck, liver or kidney cancer. This chain joins TRBV27 and TRBJ2-1, with 13 bases aligning to TRBD2. The input for sequencing was CD4+ or CD8+ T cells sorted from blood, taken in a trial of the OX40 agonist ivuxolimab. The CDR3 bases are TGTGCCAGCAGTTGGACTAGCGGGGGTTTCTACAATGAGCAGTTCTTC. This sequence encodes CASSWTSGGFYNEQFF.